One TCR beta chain is described in this entry. The sample originates from a study of blood T cell repertoires in COVID-19. Study as a whole: The origin of the acute and convalescent COVID-19 samples was the United States, Italy and Spain. T cells, B-cell-depleted T cells, or PBMCs provided the cDNA or gDNA that served as material.

Losses at the gene ends were 9 bases for V and 8 bases for J; bases not matched to a gene: 10. This CDR3 comprises 14 residues. CDR1 LNHDA and CDR2 SQIVND come from the germline V gene (reference sequence). Original processing methods: Quantification of nucleated cells was approximated via reference gene primer amplification. Measured with immunoSEQ multiplex PCR; TCRdb has only the in-frame clones, and not every one. V, J and clone size are taken as reported in that table, and D and trimming were inferred from the DNA itself. The sample lists about 23,000 clones; 86% were seen once. The gene calls are TRBV19 and TRBJ2-2, with 9 bases fitting TRBD1. The sample was peripheral blood. This receptor was identified in a human donor with acute or convalescent COVID-19. The donor label of this sample is uncertain. The CDR3 region is CASQGQGRRGELFF. In DNA form, the CDR3 reads TGTGCCAGCCAAGGACAGGGGCGCAGAGGGGAGCTGTTTTTT.